This T cell receptor beta chain was found in a study of blood T cells in healthy people across ages. For this clonotype: A read error may explain this, as a much larger clone is one base away.

Healthy individuals of Caucasian origin from Russia, aged roughly 6 to 90, served as donors. Combining a sample-barcoded 5' primer with a J-beta primer mix, a second PCR ran for 7 to 11 cycles. Every sample gave at least 3 million paired-end reads containing CDR3. Each CDR3 protein is one row after TCRdb ran MiXCR on the 5' RACE reads. This sample has 1.5 million to 2 million distinct CDR3 sequences, with about 30% found just once. The ends lost 0 bases at V and 3 bases at J; junction bases unmatched: 7. The V gene's germline CDR1 is SGDLS and CDR2 YYNGEE. The CDR3 extends over 16 amino acids. Sample: blood. The sequence derives from a woman between 25 and 40 years old in good health. The rearrangement uses TRBV9 and TRBJ2-7, with TRBD2 matching over 9 bases. The CDR3 DNA follows: TGTGCCAGCAGCGTAGGTCGGGCAGCGGGAGGCTACGAGCAGTACTTC. Residues: CASSVGRAAGGYEQYF.